These 8 T cell receptor beta chains were sequenced from one sample in a study of T-cell memory formation after mild COVID-19. TCRdb itself ran the 5' RACE reads through MiXCR, one entry per CDR3 protein. The data show around 180,000 distinct CDR3 sequences, with approximately 18% seen just once and roughly 3.9% held by the top ten. Sequencing was done on a sample of PBMCs or a T cell subset sorted from them (not recorded which). Every receptor here comes from a man aged 18 to 30 who had mild COVID-19 (a few samples of this study predate the infection). Cell type and time point are not known.

This clonotype has just a few counts. This chain connects TRBV5-1 to TRBJ2-1, with D perhaps matching TRBD1 (6 bases). Trimming cost V 4 bases and J 6 bases, with 17 bases left between them. Germline CDR1 and CDR2: SGHRS and YFSETQ. This CDR3 spans 15 amino acids. CDR3 loop: CASSLTGPGVNEQFF. The CDR3 region has the DNA TGCGCCAGCAGCCTGACAGGTCCAGGGGTCAATGAGCAGTTCTTC.

A single count supports this clonotype. The chain links TRBV6-2 or TRBV6-3 to TRBJ2-2; D gene uncertain. V dropped 1 base and J dropped 8 bases, with 8 bases sitting between them. From germline, CDR1 is MNHEY and CDR2 SVGEGT. The CDR3 has 13 residues. The DNA of the CDR3 is TGTGCCAGCAGTTACTTAATTTCTGGGGAGCTGTTTTTT. Amino acids: CASSYLISGELFF.

V usage is TRBV7-6 and J usage is TRBJ2-5; D call uncertain. Trimming pared 4 bases from V and 5 bases from J, leaving 17 bases between. This CDR3 has 15 amino acids. The V gene's germline CDR1 is SGHVS and CDR2 FNYEAQ. The CDR3 protein is CASSSGPDLGETQYF. The CDR3, as DNA: TGTGCCAGCAGCTCTGGTCCAGACCTTGGGGAGACCCAGTACTTC.

This clonotype came up many times. The rearrangement uses TRBV20-1 and TRBJ2-1; 9 nucleotides align to TRBD2. V lost 5 bases, J lost 4 bases, and 9 bases stayed unmatched. Germline V gives CDR1 DFQATT, CDR2 SNEGSKA (reference sequence). CDR3 size: 15 residues. The CDR3 loop is CSAPGRAGGYNEQFF. The DNA of the CDR3 is TGCAGTGCTCCCGGTCGAGCGGGGGGATACAATGAGCAGTTCTTC.

The chain recombines TRBV20-1 with TRBJ1-1; no reliable D call. CDR3 length: 12 residues. Germline CDR1 is DFQATT and CDR2 is SNEGSKA (reference sequence). As DNA, the CDR3 is TGCAGGGGTCTGGAGGGAAACACTGAAGCTTTCTTT. Encoded protein: CRGLEGNTEAFF.

This clonotype was seen only a few times. The V and J genes are TRBV7-2 and TRBJ2-5; maybe TRBD1 (5 bases). The germline V gene encodes CDR1 SGHTA and CDR2 FQGNSA. V was trimmed by 5 bases and J by 3 bases, leaving 10 bases between them. The CDR3 is made up of 13 amino acids. CDR3 region: CASSPGREETQYF. In DNA form, the CDR3 reads TGTGCCAGCAGCCCGGGCAGGGAAGAGACCCAGTACTTC.

The V gene is TRBV9, the J gene TRBJ2-7; TRBD1 matches 8 bases. The trim removed 4 bases at V and 6 bases at J, leaving 9 bases unmatched. The CDR3 runs to 14 residues. CDR1 SGDLS and CDR2 YYNGEE come from the germline V gene. The CDR3 bases are TGTGCCAGCAGCCCGGGACAGGCCGATCGCGAGCAGTACGTC. This gives the protein CASSPGQADREQYV.

CDR3 loop: CASSTSTQGNTEAFF. CDR3 nucleotide sequence: TGTGCCAGCAGCACCAGCACTCAGGGTAACACTGAAGCTTTCTTT. The V gene is TRBV7-9, the J gene TRBJ1-1; D perhaps matches TRBD1 (5 bases). V lost 5 bases, J lost 2 bases, and 15 bases lay in between. The germline V gene has CDR1 SEHNR and CDR2 FQNEAQ (reference sequence). This CDR3 spans 15 amino acids. The whole variable domain, remainder taken from reference TRBV7-9 and TRBJ1-1, is DTGVSQNPRHKITKRGQNVTFRCDPISEHNRLYWYRQTLGQGPEFLTYFQNEAQLEKSRLLSDRFSAERPKGSFSTLEIQRTEQGDSAMYLCASSTSTQGNTEAFFGQGTRLTVV.